The 10 T cell receptor beta chains presented below share a single source sample, sequenced in a study of CD8 T cell repertoires and HIV-1 epitope variants. Generated by immunoSEQ multiplex PCR, the TCRdb table keeps only in-frame clones and is missing some. The data show tens of thousands of clones, with roughly four fifths seen just once and around 24% held by the top ten. Material for sequencing was uncultured baseline CD8+ T cells from peripheral blood mononuclear cells (PBMCs). The origin of the receptors is a male donor with HIV.

V usage is TRBV5-1 and J usage is TRBJ2-7; D may be TRBD1 (6 bases). V lost 0 bases and J lost 3, with 16 bases in between. This CDR3 is built from 16 residues. Germline assignment: CDR1 SGHRS and CDR2 YFSETQ. DNA of the CDR3: TGCGCCAGCAGCTTGGAGTTGGCAGGGGAAAGCTACGAGCAGTACTTC. Amino acid sequence: CASSLELAGESYEQYF.

This chain connects TRBV13 to TRBJ1-5; 8 nucleotides agree with TRBD1. Trimming took 6 bases from V and 6 from J; bases not matched to a gene: 4. Germline loops: CDR1 PRHDT, CDR2 FYEKMQ (reference sequence). This CDR3 spans 13 amino acids. This CDR3 is CASRGTGLQPQHF. The CDR3 DNA reads as TGTGCCAGCAGAGGGACAGGCCTTCAGCCCCAGCATTTT.

The gene calls are TRBV5-6 and TRBJ2-2, with D possibly TRBD2 on 7 matching bases. CDR3 length equals 14 residues. Germline V lookup: CDR1 SGHDT, CDR2 YYEEEE. V lost 1 base to trimming and J lost 6 bases, with 10 bases between them. In DNA, the CDR3 is TGTGCCAGCAGCTTGCGGGGGGCGTCCGGGGAGCTGTTTTTT. Translated, it gives CASSLRGASGELFF.

V gene TRBV5-1 combines with J gene TRBJ2-1; 9 bases agree with TRBD1. V gave up 5 bases and J gave up 3 bases; unmatched junction bases: 6. This CDR3 is 15 amino acids long. Germline V gene data show CDR1 as SGHRS and CDR2 as YFSETQ. CDR3 protein: CASSLPGQGYNEQFF. CDR3 sequence (DNA): TGCGCCAGCAGTTTGCCGGGACAGGGCTACAATGAGCAGTTCTTC.

This chain links TRBV5-6 with TRBJ1-6; possibly TRBD1 for D (6 bases). CDR1 and CDR2 (germline): SGHDT, YYEEEE. With 0 bases removed from V and 10 bases from J, the gap between germline ends came to 8 bases. CDR3 length: 13 amino acids. The CDR3 protein is CASSLDRDSPLHF. The CDR3 bases are TGTGCCAGCAGCTTGGACAGGGACTCACCCCTCCACTTT.

This clone appeared a few times. The chain employs TRBV7-9 and TRBJ1-4; D gene uncertain. With 7 bases removed from V and 11 bases from J, the gap between germline ends came to 32 bases. The CDR3 contains 18 residues. The germline CDR1 and CDR2 sequences are SEHNR and FQNEAQ (reference sequence). The CDR3 protein is CASTKNPLAGSRDGKLFF. The CDR3 DNA reads TGTGCCAGCACCAAAAACCCCTTAGCCGGATCGAGGGATGGGAAACTGTTTTTT.

The chain's CDR3 is CSVSGTSGFNSYEQYF. CDR3 in DNA: TGCAGCGTCTCCGGGACTAGCGGATTCAACTCCTACGAGCAGTACTTC. The genes are TRBV29-1 and TRBJ2-7; 11 nucleotides agree with TRBD2. After removal of 6 bases from V and 0 bases from J, the junction contained 10 bases not matched to a gene. In germline, CDR1 is SQVTM, CDR2 ANQGSEA. The CDR3 has 16 amino acids.

The chain combines TRBV28 with TRBJ1-5, with D uncertain. The V end lost 1 base, the J end lost 3 bases, and 10 bases lay between the germline ends. This CDR3 comprises 15 residues. Germline V lookup: CDR1 MDHEN, CDR2 SYDVKM. The CDR3 protein is CASSLLGQPNQPQHF. In nucleotides, the CDR3 is TGTGCCAGCAGTTTATTGGGCCAGCCCAATCAGCCCCAGCATTTT.

This clone was observed a few times. V is TRBV2 and J is TRBJ1-6; D might be TRBD1 (5 bases). The germline gives CDR1 SNHLY, CDR2 FYNNEI. CDR3 length: 11 residues. V was cut by 8 bases and J by 9 bases, with 8 bases left in between. CDR3 sequence: CASADSSPLHF. CDR3 bases: TGTGCCAGCGCCGACAGTTCACCCCTCCACTTT.

The table lists this clone with a few counts. The chain joins TRBV6-1 to TRBJ1-2; TRBD1 is a possible D gene (5 bases). Germline V gene sequence: CDR1 MNHNS, CDR2 SASEGT. V was pared by 10 bases and J by 8 bases, with 8 bases between. The CDR3 covers 9 residues. In DNA, the CDR3 is TGTGCCACCAGGGAGGGCTACACCTTC. This translates into CATREGYTF.